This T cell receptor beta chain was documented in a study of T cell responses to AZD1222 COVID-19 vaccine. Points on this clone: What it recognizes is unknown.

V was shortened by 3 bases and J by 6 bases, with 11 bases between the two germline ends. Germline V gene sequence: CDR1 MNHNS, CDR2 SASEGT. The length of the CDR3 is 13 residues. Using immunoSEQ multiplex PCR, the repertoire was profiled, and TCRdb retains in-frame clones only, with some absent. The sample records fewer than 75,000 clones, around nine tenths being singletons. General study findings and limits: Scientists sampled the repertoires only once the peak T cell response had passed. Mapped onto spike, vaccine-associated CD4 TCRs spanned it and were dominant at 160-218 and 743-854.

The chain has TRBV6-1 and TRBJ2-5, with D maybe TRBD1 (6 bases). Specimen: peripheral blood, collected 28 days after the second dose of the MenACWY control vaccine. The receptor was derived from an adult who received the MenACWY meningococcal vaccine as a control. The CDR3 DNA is TGTGCCAGCAGTGAGGCAGGGGTACAGACCCAGTACTTC. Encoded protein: CASSEAGVQTQYF.